This TCR beta chain was retrieved from a study of spatial heterogeneity in lung cancer. About the research overall: Alpha-chain sequences were consistently detected in smaller numbers than beta-chain sequences.

A few counts support this clonotype. The CDR3 runs 14 residues. Germline assignment: CDR1 MDHEN and CDR2 SYDVKM. The trim removed 8 bases at V and 4 bases at J, leaving 9 bases unmatched. Each CDR3 protein gets one entry after TCRdb re-called the 5' RACE reads with MiXCR. The sample has tens of thousands of distinct CDR3 sequences, around 7% seen once; the top ten hold less than 3.5%. Time point given: sample taken at primary tumor resection. Extraction of whole RNA from tumor, nontumor lung or frozen PBMC preceded unsorted sequencing. The TCR was taken from a female donor with early-stage non-small cell lung cancer. The sequenced sample was PBMCs, obtained at surgery. V usage is TRBV28 and J usage is TRBJ2-7, with 9 bases identical to TRBD1. The CDR3 nucleotides are TGTGCCAGCCACAGGAGGGACAGGGTATACGAGCAGTACTTC. Translation gives CASHRRDRVYEQYF.